The text below deals with one T cell receptor beta chain. PCR used 60 Vbeta primers and 13 Jbeta primers. The table came from immunoSEQ multiplex PCR; TCRdb's copy has only in-frame clones and leaves some out. In the table there are roughly 160,000 clones, around four fifths of which are singletons. This sample is drawn from a study of cytomegalovirus exposure and HLA in healthy donors. The CDR3 consists of 14 residues. The chain carries TRBV7-5 and TRBJ2-7; the listed D gene, TRBD1, was not tested against the DNA. TRBV7-5 is a recognized pseudogene. This receptor was identified in a man under 40 in good health and CMV-seronegative. The source material was PBMCs. The CDR3 DNA reads as TGTGCCAGAAGCCCCGACAGGGGGTCGTTGGAGCAGTACTTC. Translation gives CARSPDRGSLEQYF.